Reported below is one TCR beta chain. The target antigen is unknown. The data were taken from a study of T cell responses to AZD1222 COVID-19 vaccine. Losses at the gene ends were 3 bases for V and 8 bases for J; bases not matched to a gene: 6. This CDR3 contains 13 residues. Generated by immunoSEQ multiplex PCR, the TCRdb table keeps only in-frame clones and is missing some. The table records more than 95,000 clones, about nine tenths of them present only once. Findings and caveats of the study: The study sampled repertoires only after the peak T cell response. Nearly half of spike-specific TCRs reportedly target variant regions that are unmutated in the B.1.351 and B.1.1.7 variants. Among AZD1222 vaccinees, only six or seven were seropositive at baseline.

The receptor's source is an adult in good health. The specimen comprised peripheral blood, sampled on day 0 of AZD1222 vaccination. The chain combines TRBV12-3 or TRBV12-4 with TRBJ1-1, with TRBD1 identical over 7 bases. The CDR3 region is CASSFSVRGEAFF. The CDR3 bases are TGTGCCAGCAGTTTTTCGGTCAGGGGGGAAGCTTTCTTT.